The sequence of this T cell receptor beta chain was determined in a study of blood T cell repertoires in COVID-19. The wider study: Researchers got acute and convalescent COVID-19 samples from the United States, Italy and Spain.

TCRdb's copy holds only in-frame clones and misses some; the assay was immunoSEQ multiplex PCR. The repertoire holds some 360,000 clones, with more than 70% as singletons. V lost 5 bases to trimming and J lost 0 bases, with 4 bases between them. CDR3 length equals 13 residues. Germline CDR1 SEHNR, CDR2 FQNEAQ (reference sequence). As to this clone: Distinct nucleotide sequences in the sample also encode this CDR3.

This sequence originates from a woman aged 55-70 years with COVID-19, enrolled during active disease. The sample was peripheral blood. This sequence joins TRBV7-9 and TRBJ2-2; D not certain. The CDR3 is CASSPSNTGELFF. The CDR3 coding sequence is TGTGCCAGCAGCCCCTCGAACACCGGGGAGCTGTTTTTT.